The T cell receptor (beta chain) under discussion was sequenced for a study of blood T cells in healthy people across ages. Findings and caveats of the study: Long-lived and aged donors differed, with more naive CD4+ cells and higher diversity in the long-lived. Per-million-T-cell TCR beta diversity fell roughly linearly with age.

This clonotype was counted between two and nine times. The antigen is undetermined. A much larger clone differs from this one at a single base, so this may be a read error. The use of a sample-barcoded 5' primer and a J-beta primer mix characterized a second PCR of roughly 7 to 11 cycles. TCRdb fed the 5' RACE reads into MiXCR, producing one record per CDR3 protein. Of hundreds of thousands of distinct CDR3 sequences in the sample, around 46% were seen once. At least 6 million PBMCs were isolated per sample. Germline V gene sequence: CDR1 SGHTA, CDR2 FQGNSA. The CDR3 extends over 12 amino acids. The receptor's source is a woman aged 55-70 years in good health. The chain is built from TRBV7-2 and TRBJ2-3, with D unresolved. Material: blood. CDR3 region: CASSLRTDTRYF. In DNA form, the CDR3 reads TGTGCCAGCAGCTTACGCACAGATACGCGGTATTTT.